This TCR beta chain was observed in a study of STAT5B mutations in CD4+ large granular lymphocyte leukemia. Controls came from buffy coats of healthy blood donors. The method was immunoSEQ multiplex PCR; TCRdb's version includes in-frame clones alone and lacks a portion of them. Of fewer than 40,000 clones in the sample, more than 75% are singletons; the top ten hold about 2.5%. Trimming took 1 base from V and 4 from J, leaving 16 bases between them. Germline loops: CDR1 LNHDA, CDR2 SQIVND (reference sequence). The CDR3 extends over 16 amino acids. This clone has just a few counts. The V call is TRBV19, the J call TRBJ1-1; no clear D gene. This TCR came from a human donor in good health. Sequenced material: CD4+ T cells from blood buffy coats. In nucleotides, the CDR3 is TGTGCCAGTAGTATAGTCGAAGTGTCCCCTGGCACTGAAGCTTTCTTT. Its protein product is CASSIVEVSPGTEAFF. Drawing the rest from reference TRBV19 and TRBJ1-1, the complete variable domain is DGGITQSPKYLFRKEGQNVTLSCEQNLNHDAMYWYRQDPGQGLRLIYYSQIVNDFQKGDIAEGYSVSREKKESFPLTVTSAQKNPTAFYLCASSIVEVSPGTEAFFGQGTRLTVV.